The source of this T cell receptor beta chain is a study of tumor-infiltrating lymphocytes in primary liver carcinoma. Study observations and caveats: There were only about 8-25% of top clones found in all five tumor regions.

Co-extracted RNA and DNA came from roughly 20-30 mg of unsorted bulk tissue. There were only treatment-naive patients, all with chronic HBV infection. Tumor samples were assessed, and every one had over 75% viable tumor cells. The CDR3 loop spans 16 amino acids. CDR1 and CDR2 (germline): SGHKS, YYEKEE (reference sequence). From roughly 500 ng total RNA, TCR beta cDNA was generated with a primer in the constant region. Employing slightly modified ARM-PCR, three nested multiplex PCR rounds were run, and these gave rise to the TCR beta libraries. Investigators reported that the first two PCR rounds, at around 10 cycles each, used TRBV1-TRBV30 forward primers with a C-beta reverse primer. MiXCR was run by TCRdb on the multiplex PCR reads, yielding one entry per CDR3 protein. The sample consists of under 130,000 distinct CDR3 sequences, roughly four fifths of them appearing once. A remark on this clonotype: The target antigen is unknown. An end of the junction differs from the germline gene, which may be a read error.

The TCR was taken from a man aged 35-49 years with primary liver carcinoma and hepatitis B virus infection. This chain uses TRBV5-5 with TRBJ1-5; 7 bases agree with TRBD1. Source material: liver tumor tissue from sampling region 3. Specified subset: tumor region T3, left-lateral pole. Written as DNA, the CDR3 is TGTACCAGCAGCTCGGGACAGACGATCAGCAATCAGCCCCAGCATTTT. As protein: CTSSSGQTISNQPQHF. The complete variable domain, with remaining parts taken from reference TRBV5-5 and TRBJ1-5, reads DAGVTQSPTHLIKTRGQQVTLRCSPISGHKSVSWYQQVLGQGPQFIFQYYEKEERGRGNFPDRFSARQFPNYSSELNVNALLLGDSALYLCTSSSGQTISNQPQHFGDGTRLSIL.